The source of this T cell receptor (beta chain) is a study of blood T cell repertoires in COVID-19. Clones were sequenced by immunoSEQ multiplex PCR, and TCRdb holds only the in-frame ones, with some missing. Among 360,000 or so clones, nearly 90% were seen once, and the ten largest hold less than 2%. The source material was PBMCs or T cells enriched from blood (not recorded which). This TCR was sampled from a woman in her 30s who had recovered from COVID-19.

CDR3 coding DNA: TGTGCCAGCAGCTTAGGCCGGGAATTGGCTGGCTACACCTTC. Its protein product is CASSLGRELAGYTF. The chain uses TRBV13 and TRBJ1-2; D ambiguous. There are 14 residues in the CDR3. V was shortened by 0 bases and J by 7 bases, with 12 bases between the two germline ends. The V gene's germline CDR1 is PRHDT and CDR2 FYEKMQ (reference sequence).